This T cell receptor beta chain was sequenced for a study of graft-versus-host responses after intestinal transplantation. The CDR3 runs to 18 residues. The germline CDR1 and CDR2 sequences are SGHRS and YFSETQ. After removal of 4 bases from V and 1 base from J, the junction contained 13 bases not matched to a gene. In the case of this clone: The antigen is not known.

The table came from immunoSEQ multiplex PCR; TCRdb's copy has only in-frame clones and leaves some out. The repertoire includes roughly 81,000 clones, approximately 78% of them detected once, and around 0.86% sits in the top ten. Broader study findings: The presence of high graft-versus-host to host-versus-graft clonal ratios in allografts characterized patients with graft-donor T cell macrochimerism. The study associated peak circulating GvH clone levels with early post-transplant HvG declines. GvH clonotypes were identified within recipient marrow, with a subset emerging first in ileum or blood.

The chain has TRBV5-1 and TRBJ2-2; 7 bases line up with TRBD1. This material consisted of unstimulated CD4+ T cells sorted from spleen or lymph node cells, taken before intestinal transplant. This clonotype was obtained from a human donor who received an intestinal transplant. The CDR3 here is CASSINIYRDRNTGELFF. The CDR3 DNA reads TGCGCCAGCAGCATTAACATATACCGGGACAGGAACACCGGGGAGCTGTTTTTT.